This TCR beta chain was retrieved from a study of cytomegalovirus exposure and HLA in healthy donors. Overall study context: HLA-typed donors contributed some 77 million unique TCRs, which were held in an early data release.

Study outcomes and limitations: High sensitivity and specificity were reportedly achieved when the classifier diagnosed cytomegalovirus status. When analyzed later, a missense DCLRE1C variant was found to be linked to TCR beta V- and J-gene trimming.

The PCR used 60 Vbeta and 13 Jbeta primers. The protocol was immunoSEQ multiplex PCR, while the TCRdb copy is restricted to in-frame clones and leaves out a portion. The record lists tens of thousands of clones, of which the ten most abundant hold approximately 2.9%. Turning to this clone: Its target is not known.

Sequenced: PBMCs. This TCR was recovered from a woman in her 30s in good health and CMV-seropositive.

CDR3 nucleotide sequence: TGTGCCAGCAGCTTATCTGCAGGGGGAGGAAAACTGTTTTTT. Translation gives CASSLSAGGGKLFF. This chain joins TRBV7-2 and TRBJ1-4; 7 positions agree with TRBD1. Trimming removed 2 bases from V and 10 bases from J; junction bases left unmatched: 7. Germline CDR1 SGHTA, CDR2 FQGNSA. CDR3 length: 14 residues.